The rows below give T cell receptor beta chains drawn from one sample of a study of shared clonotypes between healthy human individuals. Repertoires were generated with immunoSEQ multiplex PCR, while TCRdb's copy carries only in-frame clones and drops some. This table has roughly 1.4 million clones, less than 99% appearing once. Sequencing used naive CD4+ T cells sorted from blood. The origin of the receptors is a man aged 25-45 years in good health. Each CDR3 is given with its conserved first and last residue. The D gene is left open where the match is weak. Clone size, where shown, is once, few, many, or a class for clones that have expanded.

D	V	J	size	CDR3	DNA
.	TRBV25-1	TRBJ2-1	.	CASSAVGGANNEQFF	TGTGCCAGCAGTGCAGTAGGCGGGGCGAACAATGAGCAGTTCTTC
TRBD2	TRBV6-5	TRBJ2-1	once	CASSDHSGRYQFF	TGTGCCAGCAGTGACCATAGCGGGAGATATCAGTTCTTC
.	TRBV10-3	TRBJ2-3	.	CAISVRTDTQYF	TGTGCCATCAGTGTGCGCACAGATACGCAGTATTTT
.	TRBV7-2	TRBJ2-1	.	CASRNAGGEREQFF	TGTGCCAGCAGGAACGCAGGCGGGGAAAGGGAGCAGTTCTTC
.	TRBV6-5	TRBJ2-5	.	CASSYFGGGEETQYF	TGTGCCAGCAGTTACTTCGGGGGAGGTGAAGAGACCCAGTACTTC
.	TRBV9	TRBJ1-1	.	CASSVGPGGNTEAFF	TGTGCCAGCAGCGTCGGACCCGGAGGGAACACTGAAGCTTTCTTT
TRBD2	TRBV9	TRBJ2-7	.	CASSVGGRGYEQYF	TGTGCCAGCAGCGTAGGCGGGAGAGGGTACGAGCAGTACTTC
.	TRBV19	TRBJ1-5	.	CASRTHGQSKNSNQPQHF	TGTGCCAGTAGGACCCACGGCCAAAGCAAGAATAGCAATCAGCCCCAGCATTTT
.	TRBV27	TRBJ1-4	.	CASSKQVNEKLFF	TGTGCCAGCAGTAAACAGGTTAATGAAAAACTGTTTTTT
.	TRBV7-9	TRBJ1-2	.	CASSLALLTHGYTF	TGTGCCAGCAGCTTAGCGCTTCTGACACATGGCTACACCTTC
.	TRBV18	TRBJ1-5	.	CASSRGARQPQHF	TGTGCCAGCTCACGAGGGGCAAGGCAGCCCCAGCATTTT
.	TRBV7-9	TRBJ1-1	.	CASSRRELNTEAFF	TGTGCCAGCAGCCGAAGGGAACTGAACACTGAAGCTTTCTTT
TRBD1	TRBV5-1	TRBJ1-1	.	CASSFQGAVTEAFF	TGCGCCAGCAGCTTCCAGGGGGCGGTCACTGAAGCTTTCTTT